Following are 26 T cell receptor beta chains from one sample sequenced in a study of CD8 T cells in ankylosing spondylitis (dated 2017 in TCRdb). No antigen has been assigned to these receptors. The paper as a whole reports these results and caveats: A TCR beta motif made up of several highly homologous amino acid variants appeared to be characteristic of blood from ankylosing spondylitis patients.

The library was built by means of 5' RACE. Sequenced on an Illumina HiSeq 2500. TCRdb applied fastp at Q25 and MiXCR to the public reads, then kept only in-frame beta chains. Duplicate CDR3 protein sequences are folded into a single record with the most common DNA and genes. In this sample the table shows around 770,000 distinct CDR3 sequences, around a fifth of which occur a single time. Around 19% of the sample comes from the top ten. Sequencing used blood, either unsorted or a sorted T cell fraction (not recorded which). These receptors were obtained from a male donor with ankylosing spondylitis.

The rearrangement joins TRBV5-1 to TRBJ2-7; TRBD1 matches at 8 bases. This CDR3 has 15 amino acids. From germline, CDR1 is SGHRS and CDR2 YFSETQ. Unmatched junction bases numbered 7, after V lost 3 bases and J lost 2 bases. The CDR3 DNA is TGCGCCAGCAGCTCCTACGGACAGGGTCCCTACGAGCAGTACTTC. Its translation is CASSSYGQGPYEQYF.

The chain combines TRBV20-1 with TRBJ2-7; 8 nucleotides align to TRBD1. CDR1 is DFQATT, CDR2 SNEGSKA, per germline (reference sequence). Trimming removed 5 bases from V and 2 bases from J; junction bases left unmatched: 5. CDR3 size: 13 residues. CDR3: CSAVGQGTYEQYF. The DNA for the CDR3 is TGCAGTGCTGTAGGACAGGGCACCTACGAGCAGTACTTC.

The rearrangement joins TRBV20-1 to TRBJ2-1; unclear D gene. CDR3 length: 14 amino acids. V was pared by 4 bases and J by 0 bases, with 10 bases between. Germline values: CDR1 DFQATT, CDR2 SNEGSKA (reference sequence). DNA for the CDR3: TGCAGTGCTAACATACCCGACTCCTACAATGAGCAGTTCTTC. It codes for CSANIPDSYNEQFF.

This clonotype was detected a few times. The chain is built from TRBV2 and TRBJ1-2; no clear D. Germline V CDR1 and CDR2: SNHLY, FYNNEI. The CDR3 is made up of 18 amino acids. The V gene lost 0 bases and the J gene lost 2 bases, with 19 bases spanning the gap. The CDR3 nucleotides read TGTGCCAGCAGTGAAGCGTCAGTTCGGGAAGGACTGAACTATGGCTACACCTTC. Its protein product is CASSEASVREGLNYGYTF.

The chain employs TRBV15 and TRBJ1-4; no clear D. CDR3 length equals 13 residues. V lost 1 base and J lost 8, with 8 bases in between. From germline, CDR1 is LNHNV and CDR2 YYDKDF (reference sequence). The CDR3 sequence is CATSRGVKEKLFF. In DNA, the CDR3 is TGTGCCACCAGCAGAGGGGTGAAAGAAAAACTGTTTTTT.

This clonotype was seen a single time. The chain combines TRBV28 with TRBJ2-7, with a tentative D call TRBD1 (6 bases). CDR1 is MDHEN, CDR2 SYDVKM, per germline. This CDR3 region has 15 residues. V gave up 5 bases and J gave up 2 bases, with 16 bases separating them. CDR3 coding DNA: TGTGCCAGCAGTGCACCAACAGGGTTCCCCTACGAGCAGTACTTC. Amino acids: CASSAPTGFPYEQYF.

This clonotype was counted ten times or more. This chain joins TRBV5-5 and TRBJ2-2; D is undetermined. V was cut by 0 bases and J by 4 bases, with 7 bases left in between. The CDR3 extends over 14 amino acids. Looked up from germline, CDR1 is SGHKS and CDR2 is YYEKEE (reference sequence). In DNA, the CDR3 is TGTGCCAGCAGCTTGGGACCCGTCACCGGGGAGCTGTTTTTT. Encoded protein: CASSLGPVTGELFF.

The CDR3 protein is CASRGGRGRAGYGYTF. The CDR3 nucleotides read TGTGCCAGCAGGGGGGGCAGGGGGCGCGCCGGCTATGGCTACACCTTC. The chain joins TRBV7-2 to TRBJ1-2; 8 bases are a match to TRBD1. Germline CDR1 is SGHTA and CDR2 is FQGNSA. The CDR3 has 16 residues. Losses at the gene ends were 6 bases for V and 4 bases for J; bases not matched to a gene: 13.

This clonotype has a handful of counts. The rearrangement links TRBV12-3 or TRBV12-4 to TRBJ1-2; TRBD1 is a possible D gene (5 bases). This CDR3 region has 13 residues. The V end lost 10 bases, the J end lost 3 bases, and 15 bases lay between the germline ends. CDR3 region: CATSAGYDYGYTF. CDR3 in DNA: TGTGCCACATCCGCAGGGTACGACTATGGCTACACCTTC.

V usage is TRBV29-1 and J usage is TRBJ1-2; D is perhaps TRBD1 (6 bases). CDR1 is SQVTM and CDR2 is ANQGSEA in the germline V gene. V was trimmed by 1 base and J by 4 bases, leaving 16 bases between them. The CDR3 covers 15 residues. CDR3 loop: CSVEGTEGQPYGYTF. CDR3 DNA: TGCAGCGTTGAAGGAACTGAAGGACAGCCCTATGGCTACACCTTC.

The V call is TRBV10-3, the J call TRBJ2-7, with 9 bases fitting TRBD1. The CDR3 has 13 residues. The trim removed 10 bases at V and 0 bases at J, leaving 4 bases unmatched. Looked up from germline, CDR1 is ENHRY and CDR2 is SYGVKD. DNA for the CDR3: TGTGCCACCGGGGACAGGGTCTCCTACGAGCAGTACTTC. Residues: CATGDRVSYEQYF.

This clonotype was found a few times. V usage is TRBV12-3 or TRBV12-4 and J usage is TRBJ2-3; 13 nucleotides align to TRBD2. This CDR3 spans 18 amino acids. Trimming at V came to 3 bases and at J to 0 bases, leaving 6 bases not matched to a gene. As DNA, the CDR3 is TGTGCCAGCAGTTTCGGCGGGACTAGCGGGGCTAGCACAGATACGCAGTATTTT. As protein: CASSFGGTSGASTDTQYF.

This clonotype was counted between two and nine times. The genes are TRBV9 and TRBJ2-1, with 10 bases fitting TRBD2. CDR3 length equals 16 residues. V shed 0 bases, J shed 7 bases, and the junction held 7 bases outside the gene matches. From germline, CDR1 is SGDLS and CDR2 YYNGEE. Here the CDR3 DNA reads TGTGCCAGCAGCGTAGTAGTAACTAGCGGGGCTAATGAGCAGTTCTTC. It is translated as CASSVVVTSGANEQFF.

Ten or more counts support this clonotype. CDR3 sequence (DNA): TGCAGTGCTAGAGACTGGTATAAGGGCCAAGAGACCCAGTACTTC. Translation: CSARDWYKGQETQYF. The V call is TRBV20-1, the J call TRBJ2-5, with D unresolved. The CDR3 covers 15 residues. Germline loops: CDR1 DFQATT, CDR2 SNEGSKA (reference sequence). V was cut by 0 bases and J by 1 base, with 12 bases left in between.

This clonotype was detected ten times or more. The V and J genes are TRBV11-1 and TRBJ2-6; no reliable D call. The CDR3 is 15 amino acids. Trimming cost V 5 bases and J 0 bases, with 8 bases left between them. The germline gives CDR1 SGHAT, CDR2 FQDESV (reference sequence). The DNA for the CDR3 is TGTGCCAGCAGCCCAGCTAGCTCTGGGGCCAACGTCCTGACTTTC. Translating gives CASSPASSGANVLTF.

The chain employs TRBV20-1 and TRBJ1-1; a possible D gene is TRBD1 (5 bases). Per the germline V gene, CDR1 is DFQATT and CDR2 is SNEGSKA (reference sequence). The CDR3 extends over 14 amino acids. V dropped 6 bases and J dropped 1 base, with 15 bases sitting between them. The DNA of the CDR3 is TGCAGTGCCCCTGGGGGTTCTCGGAACACTGAAGCTTTCTTT. Encoded protein: CSAPGGSRNTEAFF.

There are a few counts of this clonotype. The chain has TRBV29-1 and TRBJ2-5, with D possibly matching TRBD1 (5 bases). This CDR3 region has 12 residues. CDR1 and CDR2 from the germline V gene are SQVTM and ANQGSEA. The V end lost 5 bases, the J end lost 3 bases, and 10 bases lay between the germline ends. This chain's CDR3 is CSVRGREETQYF. The CDR3 region has the DNA TGCAGCGTTCGCGGCAGGGAAGAGACCCAGTACTTC.

This clonotype was seen more than once but under ten times. The chain employs TRBV3-1 and TRBJ2-1; 9 nucleotides match TRBD1. The V and J ends lost 5 bases and 1 base, in that order; junction bases with no gene match: 12. CDR1 is LGHDT and CDR2 is YNNKEL in the germline V gene (reference sequence). This CDR3 contains 18 residues. For the CDR3, the DNA is TGTGCCAGCAGCTCCCGGGACAGGGCCCGAGGGTCCTACAATGAGCAGTTCTTC. Translated: CASSSRDRARGSYNEQFF.

The chain uses TRBV25-1 and TRBJ2-1; 10 nucleotides line up with TRBD2. Germline V lookup: CDR1 MGHDK, CDR2 SYGVNS. The CDR3 runs 15 residues. Losses at the gene ends were 5 bases for V and 10 bases for J; bases not matched to a gene: 11. This chain's CDR3 is CASSLAGANHGEQFF. The DNA for the CDR3 is TGTGCCAGCAGTCTAGCGGGAGCGAATCACGGAGAGCAGTTCTTC.

J is TRBJ1-4 and V is TRBV11-2; D is unclear. The CDR3 covers 13 residues. The V gene's germline CDR1 is SGHAT and CDR2 FQNNGV. The V end lost 4 bases, the J end lost 3 bases, and 6 bases lay between the germline ends. The CDR3 protein is CASSSDPNEKLFF. In DNA form, the CDR3 reads TGTGCCAGCAGCTCTGATCCTAATGAAAAACTGTTTTTT. The variable domain in full, completed from reference TRBV11-2 and TRBJ1-4, reads EAGVAQSPRYKIIEKRQSVAFWCNPISGHATLYWYQQILGQGPKLLIQFQNNGVVDDSQLPKDRFSAERLKGVDSTLKIQPAKLEDSAVYLCASSSDPNEKLFFGSGTQLSVL.

This clonotype has a handful of counts. This sequence joins TRBV12-3 or TRBV12-4 and TRBJ1-2, with 7 nucleotides matching TRBD1. With V trimmed by 6 bases and J by 8 bases, 6 bases remained unmatched. The CDR3 is 12 amino acids. In DNA form, the CDR3 reads TGTGCCAGCAGGCCCGGGACAGACGGCTACACCTTC. The encoded protein is CASRPGTDGYTF.

The chain has TRBV12-3 or TRBV12-4 and TRBJ2-7; D ambiguous. Deletions cut 3 bases from V and 5 bases from J, with 5 bases between. The CDR3 consists of 11 residues. CDR3 DNA: TGTGCCAGCAGTTTTGCCCACGAGCAGTACTTC. This gives the protein CASSFAHEQYF.

This clonotype turned up a few times. The chain combines TRBV5-1 with TRBJ2-4, with 8 nucleotides matching TRBD1. The V gene end was trimmed by 4 bases and the J gene end by 4 bases; junction bases not matched to a gene: 7. The CDR3 runs to 15 residues. Germline loops: CDR1 SGHRS, CDR2 YFSETQ. CDR3 sequence reads: CASSAIQGEKNIQYF. For the CDR3, the DNA is TGCGCCAGCAGCGCCATACAGGGGGAAAAAAACATTCAGTACTTC. The full variable domain, in which reference TRBV5-1 and TRBJ2-4 provide the parts outside the CDR3, is KAGVTQTPRYLIKTRGQQVTLSCSPISGHRSVSWYQQTPGQGLQFLFEYFSETQRNKGNFPGRFSGRQFSNSRSEMNVSTLELGDSALYLCASSAIQGEKNIQYFGAGTRLSVL.

J is TRBJ2-2 and V is TRBV2, with no clear D. The CDR3 is 15 amino acids. The germline V gene has CDR1 SNHLY and CDR2 FYNNEI. V was clipped by 8 bases and J by 0 bases, with 13 bases between them. The CDR3 bases are TGTGCCAGCGAAAGGGAAAGATCGAACACCGGGGAGCTGTTTTTT. This sequence encodes CASERERSNTGELFF.

The chain recombines TRBV7-8 with TRBJ2-3; 8 bases agree with TRBD1. Germline V gives CDR1 SGHVS, CDR2 FQNEAQ. This CDR3 comprises 14 residues. Germline trimming cut 5 bases from V and 7 bases from J; bases unmatched to any gene: 8. Here the CDR3 DNA reads TGTGCCAGCAGCCTGCCAGGGGGCACGAATACGCAGTATTTT. Translated: CASSLPGGTNTQYF.

The chain carries TRBV27 and TRBJ2-1; 9 bases line up with TRBD2. Germline trimming cut 3 bases from V and 9 bases from J; bases unmatched to any gene: 3. The CDR3 is 13 residues long. Germline assignment: CDR1 MNHEY and CDR2 SMNVEV (reference sequence). CDR3 amino acids: CASSFAGGPEQFF. The CDR3 DNA reads TGTGCCAGCAGTTTTGCGGGGGGGCCTGAGCAGTTCTTC.